This TCR beta chain was sequenced in a study of shared clonotypes between healthy human individuals. Notes on the study in general: Lower generation probabilities were found for non-shared clonotypes than for those shared by all four donors. Measured sharing among donors was expected to vary with sequencing depth.

The naive CD8 subset, CD45RO-negative cells positively selected for CCR7, excluded terminally differentiated effector memory CD45RA+ cells. Libraries were prepared by immunoSEQ multiplex PCR; TCRdb keeps only in-frame clonotypes and omits some of them. Altogether hundreds of thousands of clones are present, 80% to 95% being singletons, with the ten largest covering 24%. V gave up 0 bases and J gave up 4 bases, with 10 bases separating them. Germline assignment: CDR1 MGHRA and CDR2 YSYEKL. The CDR3 is 15 residues long. As to this clone: The antigen is undetermined.

This TCR came from a man between 25 and 39 years old in good health. Sequenced: naive CD8+ T cells sorted from blood. The chain combines TRBV4-1 with TRBJ2-1, with a tentative D call TRBD1 (6 bases). The CDR3 nucleotides are TGCGCCAGCAGCCAAGATACGGACAGATACAATGAGCAGTTCTTC. The encoded protein is CASSQDTDRYNEQFF.